By share of the sample, the clone carrying this T cell receptor beta chain is medium-sized. These data originate in a study of glioma-infiltrating T cells. CDR3 length: 12 residues. With 6 bases clipped from V and 6 bases from J, the junction kept 0 bases outside the gene matches. Germline loops: CDR1 MDHEN, CDR2 SYDVKM. TCR alpha and beta CDR3 regions were amplified from RNA using iRepertoire nested multiplex PCR. TCRdb reprocessed the multiplex PCR reads with MiXCR, giving one entry per CDR3 protein. The sample lists approximately 12,000 distinct CDR3 sequences, 26% occurring once. The V gene is TRBV28, the J gene TRBJ2-1; TRBD1 matches at 9 bases. The sequence came from a human donor with low-grade glioma or glioblastoma, undergoing nonglioma brain surgery, or in good health (not recorded which). The source material was glioma tissue, nonneoplastic brain tissue, or PBMCs (not recorded which). Written as DNA, the CDR3 is TGTGCCAGCAGGACAGGGGGCAATGAGCAGTTCTTC. Translation gives CASRTGGNEQFF.